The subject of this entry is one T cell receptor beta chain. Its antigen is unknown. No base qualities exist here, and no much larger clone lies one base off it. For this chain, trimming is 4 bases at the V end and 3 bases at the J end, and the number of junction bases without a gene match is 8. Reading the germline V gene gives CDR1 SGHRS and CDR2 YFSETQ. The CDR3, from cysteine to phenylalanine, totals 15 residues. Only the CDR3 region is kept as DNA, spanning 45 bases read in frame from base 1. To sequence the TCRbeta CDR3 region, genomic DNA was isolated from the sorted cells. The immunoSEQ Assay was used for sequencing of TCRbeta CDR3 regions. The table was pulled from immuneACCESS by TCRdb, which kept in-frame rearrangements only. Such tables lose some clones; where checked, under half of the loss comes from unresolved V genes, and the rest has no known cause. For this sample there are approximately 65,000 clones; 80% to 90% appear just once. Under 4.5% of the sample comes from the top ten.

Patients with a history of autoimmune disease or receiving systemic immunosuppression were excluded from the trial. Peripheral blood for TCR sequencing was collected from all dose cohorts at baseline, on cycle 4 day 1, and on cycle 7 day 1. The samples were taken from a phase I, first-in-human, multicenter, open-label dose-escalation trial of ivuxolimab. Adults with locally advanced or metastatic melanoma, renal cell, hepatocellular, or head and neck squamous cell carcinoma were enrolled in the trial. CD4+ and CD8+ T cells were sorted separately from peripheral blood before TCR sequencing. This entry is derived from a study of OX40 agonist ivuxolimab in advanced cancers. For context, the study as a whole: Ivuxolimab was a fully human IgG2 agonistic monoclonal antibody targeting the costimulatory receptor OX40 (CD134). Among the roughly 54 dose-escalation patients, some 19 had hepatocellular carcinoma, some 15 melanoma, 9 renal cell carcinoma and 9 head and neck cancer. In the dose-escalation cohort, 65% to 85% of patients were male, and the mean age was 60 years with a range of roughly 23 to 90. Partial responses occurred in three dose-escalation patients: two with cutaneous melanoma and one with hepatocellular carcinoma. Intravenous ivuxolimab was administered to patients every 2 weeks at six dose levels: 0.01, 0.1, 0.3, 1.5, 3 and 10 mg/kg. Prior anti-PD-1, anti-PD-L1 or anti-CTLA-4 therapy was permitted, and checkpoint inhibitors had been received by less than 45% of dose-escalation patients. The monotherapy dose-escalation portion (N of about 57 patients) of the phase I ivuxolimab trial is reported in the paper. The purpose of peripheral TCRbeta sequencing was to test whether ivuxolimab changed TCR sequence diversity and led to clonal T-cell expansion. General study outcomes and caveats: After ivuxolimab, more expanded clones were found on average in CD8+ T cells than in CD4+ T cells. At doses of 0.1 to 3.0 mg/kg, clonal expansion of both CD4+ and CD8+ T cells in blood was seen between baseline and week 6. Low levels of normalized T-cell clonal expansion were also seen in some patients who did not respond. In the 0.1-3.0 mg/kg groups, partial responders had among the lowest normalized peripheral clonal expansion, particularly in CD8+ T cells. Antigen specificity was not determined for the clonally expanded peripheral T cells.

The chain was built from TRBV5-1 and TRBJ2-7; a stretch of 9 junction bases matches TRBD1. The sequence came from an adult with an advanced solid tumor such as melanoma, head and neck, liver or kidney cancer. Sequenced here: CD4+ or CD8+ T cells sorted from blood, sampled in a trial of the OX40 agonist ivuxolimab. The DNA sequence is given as TGCGCCAGCAGCCCAGGACAGGGGTCGATCTACGAGCAGTACTTC. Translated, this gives CASSPGQGSIYEQYF.